The TCR beta chain under discussion was sequenced for a study of cytomegalovirus exposure and HLA in healthy donors. Points on this clone: The antigen is unknown.

Study results and caveats: In a later analysis, parvovirus B19, influenza, CMV and Epstein-Barr virus appeared linked to several top co-occurrence clusters. Immune exposure information comprised only CMV serostatus. Versus the roughly 670-donor mean, an Asian-associated ancestry cluster reportedly showed fewer N-insertions in a later analysis.

Amplification used 60 Vbeta primers and 13 Jbeta primers. Method: immunoSEQ multiplex PCR; TCRdb's copy keeps in-frame clones and lacks some. The table lists 120,000 or so clones, approximately 15% of them singletons. The CDR3 has 16 amino acids. V lost 4 bases and J lost 2, with 16 bases in between. Germline CDR1 is SGHTA and CDR2 is FQGNSA. These donors, healthy bone marrow donors, were studied. This TCR derives from a woman aged 18-29 years in good health and CMV-seronegative. This chain links TRBV7-2 with TRBJ2-3; weak D call: TRBD1 (6 bases). The material sequenced was PBMCs. The CDR3 bases are TGTGCCAGCAGCTCACCCCTAGGGGGTCCCACAGATACGCAGTATTTT. Residues: CASSSPLGGPTDTQYF.